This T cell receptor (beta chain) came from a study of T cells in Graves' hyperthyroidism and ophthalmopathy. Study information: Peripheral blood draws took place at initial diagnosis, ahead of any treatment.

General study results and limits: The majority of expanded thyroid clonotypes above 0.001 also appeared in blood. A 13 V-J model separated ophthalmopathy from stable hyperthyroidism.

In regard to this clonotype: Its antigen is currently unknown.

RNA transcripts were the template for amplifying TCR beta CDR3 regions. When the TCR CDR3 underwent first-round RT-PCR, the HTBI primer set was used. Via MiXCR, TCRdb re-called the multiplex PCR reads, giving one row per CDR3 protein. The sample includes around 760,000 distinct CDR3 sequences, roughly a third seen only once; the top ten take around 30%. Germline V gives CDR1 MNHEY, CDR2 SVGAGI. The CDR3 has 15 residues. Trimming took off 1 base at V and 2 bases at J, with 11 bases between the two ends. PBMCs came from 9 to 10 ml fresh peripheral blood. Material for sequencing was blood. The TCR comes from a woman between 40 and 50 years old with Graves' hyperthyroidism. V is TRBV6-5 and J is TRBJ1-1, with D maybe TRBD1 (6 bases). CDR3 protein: CASSYWGAQNTEAFF. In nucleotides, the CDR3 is TGTGCCAGCAGTTACTGGGGGGCACAAAACACTGAAGCTTTCTTT.